This is a list of T cell receptor beta chains from one sample in a study of blood T cell repertoires in COVID-19. Profiling relied on immunoSEQ multiplex PCR, and the TCRdb table lists in-frame clones only, not all of them. The sample contains over 150,000 clones, under 90% of which appear only once. The sequenced sample was PBMCs or T cells enriched from blood (not recorded which). The origin of the receptors is a woman aged 60-70 years who had recovered from COVID-19. Each CDR3 is given with its conserved first and last residue. A D gene is named only where the DNA matches it firmly. Clone size is not always given. Where it is, it says once, few, many or a class for expanded clones.

J,D,size,V,CDR3,DNA
TRBJ2-1,TRBD2,-,TRBV27,CASSFSGAGGRSYNEQFF,TGTGCCAGCAGTTTTTCAGGAGCGGGGGGGCGATCCTACAATGAGCAGTTCTTC
TRBJ1-2,TRBD1,-,TRBV19,CASRRDRGKSDLYGYTF,TGTGCCAGTAGGAGGGACAGGGGGAAATCTGATCTCTATGGCTACACCTTC
TRBJ2-7,TRBD2,once,TRBV5-6,CASSLGELAGGMRYF,TGTGCCAGCAGCTTGGGTGAACTAGCGGGGGGGATGCGGTACTTC
TRBJ1-2,TRBD1,many,TRBV20-1,CAAHFGTGHTF,TGCGCAGCGCATTTTGGGACAGGGCACACCTTC
TRBJ1-2,-,-,TRBV30,CAWSVKGVKGGYGYTF,TGTGCCTGGAGTGTAAAGGGAGTAAAAGGGGGCTATGGCTACACCTTC
TRBJ2-7,TRBD1,once,TRBV7-6,CASSPNRDRQPDEQYF,TGTGCCAGCAGCCCAAACCGGGACAGGCAGCCCGACGAGCAGTACTTC
TRBJ2-5,TRBD1,once,TRBV29-1,CSVEGQGIGETQYF,TGCAGCGTTGAGGGACAGGGAATCGGAGAGACCCAGTACTTC
TRBJ1-2,TRBD1,-,TRBV29-1,CSVWGTGEVGNGYTF,TGCAGCGTTTGGGGGACAGGGGAGGTCGGGAATGGCTACACCTTC
TRBJ1-6,-,few,TRBV30,CAWSATPNSPLHF,TGTGCCTGGAGTGCAACACCCAATTCACCCCTCCACTTT
TRBJ1-1,-,-,TRBV21-1,CASSKGVGGLRMNTEAFF,TGTGCCAGCAGCAAAGGGGTAGGGGGCCTTCGCATGAACACTGAAGCTTTCTTT
TRBJ2-7,-,-,TRBV29-1,CSVQDYEQYF,TGCAGCGTTCAGGACTACGAGCAGTACTTC
TRBJ2-7,-,once,TRBV7-9,CASRGAGEQYF,TGTGCCAGCAGGGGGGCCGGCGAGCAGTACTTC
TRBJ2-5,-,-,TRBV5-1,CASSHPSGETQYF,TGCGCCAGCAGCCACCCTTCGGGGGAGACCCAGTACTTC
TRBJ1-1,-,-,TRBV3-1/TRBV3-2,CASSQGQVLNTEAFF,TGTGCCAGCAGCCAAGGCCAGGTGTTGAACACTGAAGCTTTCTTT
TRBJ2-3,TRBD1,-,TRBV6-4,CASFRRDRERVGLDTQYF,TGTGCCAGCTTCCGGAGGGACAGGGAGAGAGTCGGCTTGGATACGCAGTATTTT
TRBJ2-5,TRBD2,-,TRBV5-1,CASSPGTSGEETQYF,TGCGCCAGCAGCCCCGGGACTAGCGGGGAAGAGACCCAGTACTTC
TRBJ1-6,-,-,TRBV24-1,CATPIRGVNNSPLHF,TGTGCCACCCCCATACGAGGAGTTAATAATTCACCCCTCCACTTT
TRBJ1-1,TRBD1,-,TRBV18,CASSPGQGSGTEAFF,TGTGCCAGCTCACCGGGACAGGGGTCGGGCACTGAAGCTTTCTTT
TRBJ1-6,-,-,TRBV7-2,CASSPRTSSYNSPLHF,TGTGCCAGCAGCCCTCGAACGAGCTCCTATAATTCACCCCTCCACTTT
TRBJ1-2,-,once,TRBV21-1,CASSNGRGEGYTF,TGTGCCAGCAGCAACGGGAGAGGGGAAGGCTACACCTTC
TRBJ1-2,-,-,TRBV7-2,CASSFDRNYGYTF,TGTGCCAGCAGCTTCGATAGAAACTATGGCTACACCTTC
TRBJ1-2,TRBD1,-,TRBV27,CASSPDRVQIYGYTF,TGTGCCAGCAGTCCGGACAGGGTTCAAATCTATGGCTACACCTTC
TRBJ2-2,TRBD2,-,TRBV20-1,CSASPLAGEGKGELFF,TGCAGTGCTAGTCCCCTAGCGGGGGAGGGAAAAGGGGAGCTGTTTTTT
TRBJ2-3,-,-,TRBV4-2,CASSQELALSADTQYF,TGTGCCAGCAGCCAAGAACTAGCCTTGTCCGCAGATACGCAGTATTTT
TRBJ2-1,TRBD2,-,TRBV2,CASSTGTRGNEQFF,TGTGCCAGCAGTACCGGGACTAGGGGTAATGAGCAGTTCTTC
TRBJ1-5,-,-,TRBV11-2,CASSAGLRGPQHF,TGTGCCAGCAGCGCGGGACTTCGCGGGCCCCAGCATTTT
TRBJ2-1,TRBD2,-,TRBV5-6,CASSGTISTEQFF,TGTGCCAGCAGCGGGACTATCAGTACTGAGCAGTTCTTC
TRBJ2-5,-,-,TRBV18,CASSAPGALLSQETQYF,TGTGCCAGCTCGGCCCCAGGGGCGCTCCTTAGCCAAGAGACCCAGTACTTC
TRBJ1-5,TRBD1,-,TRBV3-1/TRBV3-2,CASSQSGTGGDSKAQHF,TGTGCCAGCAGCCAATCCGGAACAGGGGGCGATTCCAAGGCCCAGCATTTT
TRBJ2-7,TRBD2,once,TRBV4-1,CASSITRGDYEQYF,TGCGCCAGCAGCATCACCCGGGGGGACTACGAGCAGTACTTC
TRBJ2-5,-,-,TRBV2,CASSAGGETQYF,TGTGCCAGCAGTGCAGGGGGGGAGACCCAGTACTTC
TRBJ1-2,-,many,TRBV6-5,CASSYGHLYGYTF,TGTGCCAGCAGTTACGGACATCTCTATGGCTACACCTTC
TRBJ1-1,TRBD1,-,TRBV4-2,CASTGQGFAEAFF,TGTGCCAGCACCGGACAGGGGTTCGCTGAAGCTTTCTTT
TRBJ2-7,TRBD1,once,TRBV9,CASSVGQGRDEQYF,TGTGCCAGCAGCGTGGGACAGGGTAGGGACGAGCAGTACTTC
TRBJ2-7,-,-,TRBV3-1/TRBV3-2,CASSLGRNGEQYF,TGTGCCAGCAGCCTAGGCAGGAACGGCGAGCAGTACTTC
TRBJ1-3,-,-,TRBV9,CASSDREGNTIYF,TGTGCCAGCAGCGACAGGGAAGGAAACACCATATATTTT
TRBJ1-2,TRBD1,-,TRBV10-3,CAISEQGQGDYTF,TGTGCCATCAGTGAGCAGGGACAGGGCGACTACACCTTC
TRBJ2-5,-,-,TRBV12-3/TRBV12-4,CASTTNGETQYF,TGTGCCAGCACCACTAATGGGGAGACCCAGTACTTC
TRBJ1-6,-,-,TRBV19,CASSMTDNNSPLHF,TGTGCCAGTAGTATGACAGATAATAATTCACCCCTCCACTTT
TRBJ2-1,TRBD1,-,TRBV15,CATSRTTGGANEQFF,TGTGCCACCAGCAGGACGACAGGGGGGGCCAATGAGCAGTTCTTC
TRBJ1-2,TRBD1,-,TRBV3-1/TRBV3-2,CASSQGQGYGYTF,TGTGCCAGCAGCCAAGGACAGGGGTATGGCTACACCTTC
TRBJ1-3,-,-,TRBV3-1/TRBV3-2,CASSQDWTGVSGNTIYF,TGTGCCAGCAGCCAAGATTGGACTGGGGTCTCTGGAAACACCATATATTTT
TRBJ1-2,-,-,TRBV2,CASRPRRDGYTF,TGTGCCAGCAGACCAAGGAGGGATGGCTACACCTTC
TRBJ2-7,-,-,TRBV4-2,CASSETYEQYF,TGTGCCAGCAGCGAGACCTACGAGCAGTACTTC
TRBJ1-3,-,-,TRBV10-3,CAMEQGPYSGNTIYF,TGTGCCATGGAGCAGGGGCCCTATTCTGGAAACACCATATATTTT
TRBJ2-5,-,-,TRBV24-1,CATSDSTVWETQYF,TGTGCCACCAGTGATAGCACGGTTTGGGAGACCCAGTACTTC
TRBJ1-2,-,-,TRBV3-1/TRBV3-2,CASSHSDRTYGYTF,TGTGCCAGCAGCCACTCGGACAGAACTTATGGCTACACCTTC
TRBJ2-2,TRBD1,-,TRBV5-1,CASSSGLTGGTGELFF,TGCGCCAGCAGCTCGGGGCTCACAGGGGGAACCGGGGAGCTGTTTTTT
TRBJ1-2,-,-,TRBV19,CASSIQGGRYTF,TGTGCCAGTAGTATCCAGGGAGGTCGCTACACCTTC
TRBJ1-2,-,once,TRBV3-1/TRBV3-2,CASSQVAGNYGYTF,TGTGCCAGCAGCCAAGTGGCAGGGAACTATGGCTACACCTTC
TRBJ1-1,TRBD1,-,TRBV4-1,CASSQGTGSRNTEAFF,TGCGCCAGCAGCCAAGGGACAGGAAGCAGAAACACTGAAGCTTTCTTT
TRBJ2-7,TRBD1,-,TRBV2,CASSGDREVQYF,TGTGCCAGCAGCGGGGACAGGGAGGTGCAGTACTTC
TRBJ1-2,-,few,TRBV14,CASSQVPAGRYGYTF,TGTGCCAGCAGCCAAGTCCCCGCAGGGAGGTATGGCTACACCTTC
TRBJ1-3,-,once,TRBV5-1,CASRPTGSGNTIYF,TGCGCCAGCAGGCCGACAGGCTCTGGAAACACCATATATTTT
TRBJ2-2,-,-,TRBV7-2,CASNQPPSGTGELFF,TGTGCCAGCAACCAGCCCCCCTCGGGCACCGGGGAGCTGTTTTTT
TRBJ1-1,TRBD1,-,TRBV7-8,CASSHRQGTEAFF,TGTGCCAGCAGCCATAGACAGGGCACTGAAGCTTTCTTT
TRBJ2-3,-,-,TRBV4-1,CASSQEAAPPITDTQYF,TGCGCCAGCAGCCAAGAAGCTGCCCCCCCAATCACAGATACGCAGTATTTT